This T cell receptor (beta chain) was captured by sequencing in a study of chemoradiotherapy in HPV16-positive cancers. About the study: A couple of HPV16-positive patients' cells yielded candidate HPV-specific clones and common motifs. General study findings and limits: Candidate HPV-specific clones and E7-related TCR motifs grew in tumor during treatment. Functional assays defining HPV-specific T cells used only two HPV16-positive patients.

Repeated repertoire sampling spanned the course of chemoradiotherapy. CDR3 length: 16 residues. CDR1 and CDR2 from the germline V gene are SGHRS and YFSETQ. The V and J ends lost 5 bases and 4 bases, in that order; junction bases with no gene match: 10. This clone was counted between two and nine times. Its specificity is not known. The assay was immunoSEQ multiplex PCR, and TCRdb's table has in-frame clones only and misses some. The repertoire holds under 6,000 clones, approximately 80% seen once, with around 37% in the top ten. The sample was gathered from a patient who underwent chemoradiotherapy. The TCR sequence derives from a human donor with HPV-associated anogenital cancer. The chain couples TRBV5-1 to TRBJ1-4; 8 bases match TRBD1. The CDR3 coding sequence is TGCGCCAGCAGACGCGATGGACAGGGCGTTAATGAAAAACTGTTTTTT. This codes for CASRRDGQGVNEKLFF.